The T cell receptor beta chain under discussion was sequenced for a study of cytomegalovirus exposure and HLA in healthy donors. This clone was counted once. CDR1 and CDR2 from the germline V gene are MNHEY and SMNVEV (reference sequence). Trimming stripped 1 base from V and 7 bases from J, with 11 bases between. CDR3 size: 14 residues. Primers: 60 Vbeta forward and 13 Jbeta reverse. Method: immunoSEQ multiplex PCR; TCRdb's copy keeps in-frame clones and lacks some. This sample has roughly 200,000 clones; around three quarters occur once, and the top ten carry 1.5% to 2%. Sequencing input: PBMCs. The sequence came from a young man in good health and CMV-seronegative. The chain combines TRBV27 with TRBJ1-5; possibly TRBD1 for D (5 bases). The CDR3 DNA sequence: TGTGCCAGCAGTTTATTAGGGTGGGGCCAGCCCCAGCATTTT. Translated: CASSLLGWGQPQHF.